The sequence of this TCR beta chain was determined in a study of blood T cell repertoires in COVID-19. Sequencing used immunoSEQ multiplex PCR; TCRdb keeps in-frame clones, though not all of them. The sample includes about 290,000 clones, around four fifths seen only once; the top ten take around 4%. The CDR3 covers 16 residues. J gave up 2 bases and V 4 bases, and 3 bases lay outside the gene matches. The V gene's germline CDR1 is KGHSH and CDR2 LQKENI. The clonotype comes from a woman in her forties or fifties with active or convalescent COVID-19. The chain employs TRBV18 and TRBJ2-2; TRBD2 matches at 11 bases. The sequenced material came from peripheral blood. CDR3 region: CASSLTSGRNTGELFF. The CDR3, as DNA: TGTGCCAGCTCACTAACTAGCGGGAGAAACACCGGGGAGCTGTTTTTT.